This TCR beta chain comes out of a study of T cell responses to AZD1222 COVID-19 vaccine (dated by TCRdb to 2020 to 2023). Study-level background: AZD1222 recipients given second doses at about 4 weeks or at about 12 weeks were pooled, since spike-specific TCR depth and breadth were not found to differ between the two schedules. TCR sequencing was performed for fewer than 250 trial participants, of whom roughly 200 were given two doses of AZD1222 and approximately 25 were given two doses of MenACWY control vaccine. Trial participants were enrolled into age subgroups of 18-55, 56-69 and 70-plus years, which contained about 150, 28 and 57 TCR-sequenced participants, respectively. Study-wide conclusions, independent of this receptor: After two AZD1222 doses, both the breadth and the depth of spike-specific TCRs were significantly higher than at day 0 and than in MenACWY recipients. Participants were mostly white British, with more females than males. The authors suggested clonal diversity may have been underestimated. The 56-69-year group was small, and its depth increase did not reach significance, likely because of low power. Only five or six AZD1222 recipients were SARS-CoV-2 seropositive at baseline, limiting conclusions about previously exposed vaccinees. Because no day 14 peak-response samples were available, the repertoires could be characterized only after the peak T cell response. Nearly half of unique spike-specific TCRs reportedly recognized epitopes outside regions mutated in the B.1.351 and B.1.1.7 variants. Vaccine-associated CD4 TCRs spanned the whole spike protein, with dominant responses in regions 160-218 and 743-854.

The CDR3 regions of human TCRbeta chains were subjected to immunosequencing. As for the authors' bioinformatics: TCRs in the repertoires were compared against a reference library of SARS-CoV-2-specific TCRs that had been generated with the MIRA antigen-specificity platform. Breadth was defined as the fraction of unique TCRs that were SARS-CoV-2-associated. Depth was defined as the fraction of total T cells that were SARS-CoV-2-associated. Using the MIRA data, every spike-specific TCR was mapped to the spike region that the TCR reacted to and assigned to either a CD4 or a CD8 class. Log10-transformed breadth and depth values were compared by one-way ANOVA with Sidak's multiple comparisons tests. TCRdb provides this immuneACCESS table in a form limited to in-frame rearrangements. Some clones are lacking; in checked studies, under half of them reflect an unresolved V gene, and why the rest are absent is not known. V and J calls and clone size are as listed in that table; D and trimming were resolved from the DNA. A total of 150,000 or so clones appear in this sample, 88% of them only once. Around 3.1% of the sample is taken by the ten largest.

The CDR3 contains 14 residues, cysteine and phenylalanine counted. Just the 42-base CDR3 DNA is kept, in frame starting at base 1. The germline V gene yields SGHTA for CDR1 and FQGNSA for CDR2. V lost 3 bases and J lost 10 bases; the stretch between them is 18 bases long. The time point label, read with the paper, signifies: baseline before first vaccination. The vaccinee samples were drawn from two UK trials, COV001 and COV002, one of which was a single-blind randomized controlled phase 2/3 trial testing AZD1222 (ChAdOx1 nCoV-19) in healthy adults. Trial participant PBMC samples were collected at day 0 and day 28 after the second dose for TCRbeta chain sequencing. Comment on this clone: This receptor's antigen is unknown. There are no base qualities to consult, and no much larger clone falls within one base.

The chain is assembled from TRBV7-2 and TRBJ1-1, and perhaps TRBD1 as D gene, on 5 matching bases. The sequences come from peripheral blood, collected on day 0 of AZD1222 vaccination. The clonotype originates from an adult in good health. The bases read TGTGCCAGCAGCTTGGGACTTCAGGGCGAAGGAGCTTTCTTT. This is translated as CASSLGLQGEGAFF. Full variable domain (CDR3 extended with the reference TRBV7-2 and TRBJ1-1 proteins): GAGVSQSPSNKVTEKGKDVELRCDPISGHTALYWYRQSLGQGLEFLIYFQGNSAPDKSGLPSDRFSAERTGGSVSTLTIQRTQQEDSAVYLCASSLGLQGEGAFFGQGTRLTVV.